This section outlines one TCR beta chain sequence together with its context. Its specificity is not known. Repertoires were generated with immunoSEQ multiplex PCR, while TCRdb's copy carries only in-frame clones and drops some. The repertoire holds 70,000 to 90,000 clones, with roughly 80% as singletons. This entry is derived from a study of radiotherapy plus CTLA-4 blockade in lung cancer. Study conclusions and caveats: Reported findings show early blood T cell clone dynamics, with interferon-beta, best predicted response.

CDR1 and CDR2 from the germline V gene are GTSNPN and SVGIG (reference sequence). The CDR3 contains 14 residues. V gave up 4 bases and J gave up 4 bases; unmatched junction bases: 3. Focal radiation plus CTLA-4 blockade with ipilimumab was given to patients with chemo-refractory metastatic non-small-cell lung cancer. The TCR originated in a human donor with non-small cell lung cancer who had stable disease on radiotherapy plus ipilimumab. Here the sequenced sample was peripheral blood, taken from a patient treated with radiotherapy plus ipilimumab. V gene TRBV30 combines with J gene TRBJ2-1, with 11 bases matching TRBD2. DNA of the CDR3: TGTGCCTGGAAACTAGCGGGAGTATACAATGAGCAGTTCTTC. Protein sequence: CAWKLAGVYNEQFF.